This T cell receptor (beta chain) was captured by sequencing in a study of technical replicates of blood from four donors (dated by TCRdb to 2016 to 2017). To note about this clone: Its target antigen remains unknown. No base quality values were provided; no much bigger clone lies one nucleotide off.

The protocol used for the library was the immunoSEQ multiplex PCR assay. TCRdb provides this immuneACCESS table in a form limited to in-frame rearrangements. Some clones are lacking; in checked studies, under half of them reflect an unresolved V gene, and why the rest are absent is not known. The sample table contains some 87,000 clones; only one count was recorded for roughly 91% of them. The top ten constitute over 0.35% of the sample. Unmatched junction bases come to 13, with V trimmed by 3 bases and J by 3 bases. The CDR3 goes from the cysteine to the phenylalanine over 17 residues. Only the CDR3 region is kept as DNA, spanning 51 bases read in frame from base 1. The germline V gene gives CDR1 as SGHNT and CDR2 as YENEEA.

This receptor was taken from a human donor in good health. The chain was built from TRBV11-3 and TRBJ1-2, with 7 bases in between that match TRBD1. Sample: T cells isolated from PBMCs. The CDR3 protein: CASSFTIGGYGYYGYTF. The DNA sequence is given as TGTGCCAGCAGCTTTACTATAGGGGGCTACGGCTACTATGGCTACACCTTC.